The clone carrying this T cell receptor (beta chain) was seen only once. The source of the sample is a study of blood T cell repertoires in COVID-19. For the study at large: PBMCs, B-cell-depleted T cells, or T cells were the source of the cDNA or gDNA that made up the material.

The V gene's germline CDR1 is SGHRS and CDR2 YFSETQ. V shed 0 bases and J shed 5 bases, with 14 bases lying between them. CDR3 size: 15 residues. Libraries were prepared by immunoSEQ multiplex PCR; TCRdb keeps only in-frame clonotypes and omits some of them. The sample holds fewer than 450,000 clones, 70% to 90% seen once. The receptor was derived from a woman in her forties with acute COVID-19. J is TRBJ2-5 and V is TRBV5-1; D may be TRBD2 (6 bases). The sample taken for sequencing was PBMCs or T cells enriched from blood (not recorded which). CDR3 sequence reads: CASSLGQGGGETQYF. CDR3 nucleotide sequence: TGCGCCAGCAGCTTGGGGCAGGGAGGAGGCGAGACCCAGTACTTC.